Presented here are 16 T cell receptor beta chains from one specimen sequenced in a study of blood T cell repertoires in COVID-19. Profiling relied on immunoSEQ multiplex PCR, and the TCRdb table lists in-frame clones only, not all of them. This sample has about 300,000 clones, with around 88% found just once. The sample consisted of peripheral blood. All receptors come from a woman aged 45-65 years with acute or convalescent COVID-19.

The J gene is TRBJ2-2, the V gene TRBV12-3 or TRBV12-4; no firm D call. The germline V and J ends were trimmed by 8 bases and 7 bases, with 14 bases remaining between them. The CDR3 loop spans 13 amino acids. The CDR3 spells CASSLASVGELFF. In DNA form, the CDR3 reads TGTGCCAGCTCCTTAGCATCCGTCGGGGAGCTGTTTTTT.

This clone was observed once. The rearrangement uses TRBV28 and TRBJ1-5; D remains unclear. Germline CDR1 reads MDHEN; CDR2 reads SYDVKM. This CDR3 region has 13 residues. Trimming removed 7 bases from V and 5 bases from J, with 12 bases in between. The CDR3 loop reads CASKINRYQPQHF. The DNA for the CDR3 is TGTGCCAGCAAGATTAACCGGTATCAGCCCCAGCATTTT.

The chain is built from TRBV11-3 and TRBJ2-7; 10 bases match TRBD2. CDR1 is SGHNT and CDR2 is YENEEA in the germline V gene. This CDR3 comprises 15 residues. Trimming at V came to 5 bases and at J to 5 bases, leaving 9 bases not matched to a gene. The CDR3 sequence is CASSRGRLAGDEQYF. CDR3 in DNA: TGTGCCAGCAGCCGCGGGCGGCTAGCGGGAGACGAGCAGTACTTC.

CDR3 sequence: CASSRLAGGEGETQYF. In nucleotides, the CDR3 is TGCGCCAGCAGCCGTTTAGCGGGAGGAGAGGGGGAGACCCAGTACTTC. V and J are TRBV5-1 and TRBJ2-5; 10 nucleotides agree with TRBD2. Germline V gene data show CDR1 as SGHRS and CDR2 as YFSETQ. With V trimmed by 4 bases and J by 5 bases, 11 bases remained unmatched. The CDR3 runs 16 residues.

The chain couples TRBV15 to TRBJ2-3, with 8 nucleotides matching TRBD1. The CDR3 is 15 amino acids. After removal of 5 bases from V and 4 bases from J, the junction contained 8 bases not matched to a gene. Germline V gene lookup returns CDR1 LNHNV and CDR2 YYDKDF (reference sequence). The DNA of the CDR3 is TGTGCCACCAGCCCGACAGGGGAGGCGGCAGATACGCAGTATTTT. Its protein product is CATSPTGEAADTQYF.

CDR3: CATSEYSGANTGELFF. Here the CDR3 DNA reads TGTGCCACCAGTGAATACAGCGGGGCTAACACCGGGGAGCTGTTTTTT. The V and J genes are TRBV24-1 and TRBJ2-2, with 7 bases that match TRBD2. This CDR3 has 16 amino acids. V was clipped by 4 bases and J by 2 bases; unmatched bases: 6. Germline V gives CDR1 KGHDR, CDR2 SFDVKD.

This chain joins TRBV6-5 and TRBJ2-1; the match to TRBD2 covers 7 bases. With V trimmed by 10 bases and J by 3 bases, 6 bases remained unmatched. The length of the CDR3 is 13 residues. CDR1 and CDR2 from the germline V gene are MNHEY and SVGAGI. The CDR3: CATRREFYNEQFF. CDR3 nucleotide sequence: TGTGCCACTAGGCGGGAGTTCTACAATGAGCAGTTCTTC.

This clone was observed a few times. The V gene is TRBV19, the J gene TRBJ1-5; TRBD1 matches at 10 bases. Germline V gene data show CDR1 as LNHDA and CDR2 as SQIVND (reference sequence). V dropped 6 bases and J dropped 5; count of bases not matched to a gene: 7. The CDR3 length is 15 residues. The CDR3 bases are TGTGCCAGTAGGGGAGGGGGACAGGGGCATCAGCCCCAGCATTTT. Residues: CASRGGGQGHQPQHF.

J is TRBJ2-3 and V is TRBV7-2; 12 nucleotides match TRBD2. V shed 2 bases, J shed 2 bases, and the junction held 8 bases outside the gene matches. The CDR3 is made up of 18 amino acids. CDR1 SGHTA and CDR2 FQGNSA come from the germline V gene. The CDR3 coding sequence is TGTGCCAGCAGCTTAACTGGACTAGCGGGGTTGCCCACAGATACGCAGTATTTT. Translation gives CASSLTGLAGLPTDTQYF.

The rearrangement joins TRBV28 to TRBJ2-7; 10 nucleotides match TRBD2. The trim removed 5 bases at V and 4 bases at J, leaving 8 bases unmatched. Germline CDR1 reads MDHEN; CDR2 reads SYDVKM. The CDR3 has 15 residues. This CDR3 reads CASSRPGLAPYEQYF. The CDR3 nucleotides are TGTGCCAGCAGTCGCCCGGGACTAGCGCCTTACGAGCAGTACTTC.

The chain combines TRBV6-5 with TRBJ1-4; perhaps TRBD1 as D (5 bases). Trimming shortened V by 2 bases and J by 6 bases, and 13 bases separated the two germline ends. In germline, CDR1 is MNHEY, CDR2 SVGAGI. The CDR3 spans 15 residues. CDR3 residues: CASSYGSQGDEKLFF. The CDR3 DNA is TGTGCCAGCAGTTACGGAAGTCAGGGCGATGAAAAACTGTTTTTT.

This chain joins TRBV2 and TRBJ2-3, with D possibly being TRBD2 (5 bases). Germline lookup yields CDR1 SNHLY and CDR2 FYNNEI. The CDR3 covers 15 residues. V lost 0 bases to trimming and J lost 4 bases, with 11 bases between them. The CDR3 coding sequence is TGTGCCAGCAGTGAAGCCCCACTAGTGGCAGATACGCAGTATTTT. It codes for CASSEAPLVADTQYF.

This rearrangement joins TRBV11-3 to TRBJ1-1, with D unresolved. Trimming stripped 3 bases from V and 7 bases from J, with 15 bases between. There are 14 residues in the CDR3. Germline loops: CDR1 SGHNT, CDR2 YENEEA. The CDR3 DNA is TGTGCCAGCAGCTTGGAAGCGGGGAGAGGTGAAGCTTTCTTT. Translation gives CASSLEAGRGEAFF.

CDR3: CASSFSQGEASEKLFF. The DNA of the CDR3 is TGTGCCAGCAGCTTCTCACAGGGGGAGGCGTCTGAAAAACTGTTTTTT. The chain recombines TRBV5-4 with TRBJ1-4; 8 nucleotides agree with TRBD1. Trimming cost V 2 bases and J 7 bases; bases outside gene matches: 10. The germline V gene encodes CDR1 SGHNT and CDR2 YYREEE (reference sequence). The CDR3 length is 16 residues.

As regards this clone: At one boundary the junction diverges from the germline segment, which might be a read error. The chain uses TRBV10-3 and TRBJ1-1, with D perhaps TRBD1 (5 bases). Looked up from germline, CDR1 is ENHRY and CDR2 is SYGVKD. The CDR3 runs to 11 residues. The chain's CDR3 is CAISESIQALF. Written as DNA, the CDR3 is TGTGCCATCAGTGAGTCGATACAGGCCCTCTTT.

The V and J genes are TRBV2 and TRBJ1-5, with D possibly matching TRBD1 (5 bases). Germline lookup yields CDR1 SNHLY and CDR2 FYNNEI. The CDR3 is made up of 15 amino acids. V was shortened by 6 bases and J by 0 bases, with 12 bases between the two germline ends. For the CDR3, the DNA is TGTGCCAGCAGCTGGGGAGGGGATAGCAATCAGCCCCAGCATTTT. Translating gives CASSWGGDSNQPQHF.